This T cell receptor beta chain was identified in a study of lymphopenia after photon versus proton radiotherapy. Study conclusions and caveats: Photon-treated patients lost naive T cells and TCR diversity; proton-treated stayed stable. After the lymphocyte nadir, photon-treated repertoires showed oligoclonal expansion, especially of CD8+ Temra cells. A bigger post-nadir fall in TCR diversity correlated inversely with survival time in deceased patients. Better survival with proton therapy was suggested as possible, not demonstrated.

Looked up from germline, CDR1 is SGHTA and CDR2 is FQGNSA. The CDR3 has 17 residues. Trimming cost V 2 bases and J 5 bases, with 18 bases left between them. Assay used: immunoSEQ multiplex PCR; TCRdb lists only in-frame clones, some missing. Seen here are 39,000 or so clones, 80% to 95% observed once, and the top ten hold roughly 15%. This clone was seen a single time. Its antigen is currently unknown. This sequence was found in a man aged 55 to 70 with cholangiocarcinoma. The sequencing used peripheral blood, collected from a patient treated with photon-based radiotherapy. The V call is TRBV7-2, the J call TRBJ2-2; perhaps D is TRBD1 or TRBD2 (6 bases each). The CDR3 loop reads CASSLWGAGLGTGELFF. The DNA for the CDR3 is TGTGCCAGCAGCTTATGGGGGGCAGGACTTGGAACCGGGGAGCTGTTTTTT. Full variable domain (rest looked up from reference TRBV7-2 and TRBJ2-2): GAGVSQSPSNKVTEKGKDVELRCDPISGHTALYWYRQSLGQGLEFLIYFQGNSAPDKSGLPSDRFSAERTGGSVSTLTIQRTQQEDSAVYLCASSLWGAGLGTGELFFGEGSRLTVL.